The entry that follows covers one TCR beta chain sequence. Antigen: not known. This entry is derived from a study of cytomegalovirus exposure and HLA in healthy donors. Germline-derived CDR1 and CDR2 are SGHTA and FQGNSA. Trimming left V 4 bases short and J 7 bases short, with 20 bases between. This CDR3 is 16 amino acids long. This PCR relied on a set of 60 Vbeta primers and 13 Jbeta primers. Assay used: immunoSEQ multiplex PCR; TCRdb lists only in-frame clones, some missing. The sample lists tens of thousands of clones, around 86% occurring once. Study results and caveats: Presence/absence analyses assumed roughly uniform sequencing depth across donors. In an earlier analysis, in 587 donors, most V segments appeared productive either ~87% or ~30% of the time. Rarity held for most TCR sequences, but there were some public TCRs that occurred in many donors.

This TCR derives from a female donor in good health and CMV-seronegative. The material sequenced was PBMCs. The chain has TRBV7-2 and TRBJ2-1; weak D call: TRBD1 (6 bases). The CDR3 sequence is CASSSNPLVRGNEQFF. The CDR3 nucleotides read TGTGCCAGCAGCTCGAACCCTCTGGTAAGGGGGAATGAGCAGTTCTTC.